The 22 T cell receptor beta chains below all came from one sample that was sequenced in a study of T cells in localized non-small cell lung cancer (dated by TCRdb to between 2020 and 2021). The library was obtained by the immunoSEQ multiplex PCR assay. TCRdb limited this immuneACCESS table to in-frame rearrangements with V and J called. A share of clones is missing; checked studies link under half to unresolved V genes, and the rest is unexplained. For this sample there are 45,000 to 55,000 clones; around 77% appear just once. Together, the top ten hold around a sixth of the sample. The specimen comprised peripheral blood, sampled before any cancer treatment. The origin of the receptors is a man aged 40-75 years with stage I squamous cell lung carcinoma.

The genes are TRBV6-5 and TRBJ2-4; D unclear. CDR3 length equals 13 residues. Trimming took 5 bases from V and 9 from J, leaving 14 bases between them. Germline lookup yields CDR1 MNHEY and CDR2 SVGAGI. The CDR3 bases are TGTGCCAGCAGTCCTGACATGCCCGGCATTCAGTACTTC. Translating gives CASSPDMPGIQYF.

The rearrangement links TRBV6-5 to TRBJ2-3, with D possibly TRBD2 on 5 matching bases. CDR1 is MNHEY and CDR2 is SVGAGI in the germline V gene. The V end lost 2 bases, the J end lost 9 bases, and 18 bases lay between the germline ends. The CDR3 covers 15 residues. CDR3 DNA: TGTGCCAGCAGTTACCCCGGGGAAGCAAGGGCAACGCAGTATTTT. Its translation is CASSYPGEARATQYF.

The chain joins TRBV29-1 to TRBJ1-2; D unclear. CDR3 length equals 12 residues. V was shortened by 2 bases and J by 6 bases, with 10 bases between the two germline ends. Germline CDR1 SQVTM, CDR2 ANQGSEA. The CDR3 DNA follows: TGCAGCGTTGAACGGCAACGGGATGGCTACACCTTC. Its protein is CSVERQRDGYTF.

The V and J genes are TRBV11-1 and TRBJ2-1; TRBD2 matches at 8 bases. The CDR3 length is 13 residues. Germline V lookup: CDR1 SGHAT, CDR2 FQDESV (reference sequence). With 4 bases clipped from V and 9 bases from J, the junction kept 5 bases outside the gene matches. The CDR3 loop is CASSYGGAGEQFF. The CDR3 DNA reads TGTGCCAGCAGCTACGGGGGGGCCGGTGAGCAGTTCTTC.

The chain uses TRBV21-1 and TRBJ1-1; the table's D gene call, TRBD1, was not cross checked with the DNA. TRBV21-1 is noted as a pseudogene. The CDR3 is 10 residues long. The CDR3: CASSRPEAFF. DNA for the CDR3: TGTGCCAGTAGCAGGCCCGAAGCTTTCTTT.

The J gene is TRBJ2-7, the V gene TRBV29-1; 7 bases are a match to TRBD1. This CDR3 region has 14 residues. From germline, CDR1 is SQVTM and CDR2 ANQGSEA. Losses at the gene ends were 5 bases for V and 2 bases for J; bases not matched to a gene: 9. CDR3 DNA: TGCAGCGTTAAAGGCCAGGGGGATACCTACGAGCAGTACTTC. It translates to CSVKGQGDTYEQYF.

The genes are TRBV28 and TRBJ1-5; tentative D call: TRBD1 (6 bases). Germline-derived CDR1 and CDR2 are MDHEN and SYDVKM. The CDR3 is made up of 15 amino acids. V gave up 2 bases and J gave up 6 bases, with 14 bases separating them. CDR3 in amino acids: CASSLGTVRGQPQHF. CDR3 DNA sequence: TGTGCCAGCAGTTTAGGAACAGTCAGGGGTCAGCCCCAGCATTTT.

In its sample, this clone was seen a few times. V and J are TRBV30 and TRBJ1-5; no clear D gene. The CDR3 totals 13 residues. Germline V gene data show CDR1 as GTSNPN and CDR2 as SVGIG (reference sequence). V was shortened by 1 base and J by 3 bases, with 7 bases between the two germline ends. The CDR3 reads CAWSGQDNQPQHF. The CDR3 DNA reads TGTGCCTGGAGTGGACAAGACAATCAGCCCCAGCATTTT.

This clone appeared a single time. Here the CDR3 DNA reads TGTGCCAGCAGCCCAGAGGGGACCCGTAATCAGCCCCAGCATTTT. This encodes CASSPEGTRNQPQHF. This chain links TRBV9 with TRBJ1-5, with D maybe TRBD1 (5 bases). The V and J ends lost 4 bases and 4 bases respectively, with 15 bases between them. Germline-derived CDR1 and CDR2 are SGDLS and YYNGEE. This CDR3 is built from 15 residues.

This clone was counted a few times. CDR3 coding DNA: TGTGCCAGCAGCGCCCGTAGATGGGCTTTCTTT. This sequence encodes CASSARRWAFF. V and J are TRBV2 and TRBJ1-1; D is unresolved. The V gene's germline CDR1 is SNHLY and CDR2 FYNNEI. The CDR3 sequence is 11 residues long. V lost 6 bases to trimming and J lost 11 bases, with 13 bases between them. Variable domain in full (rest from reference TRBV2 and TRBJ1-1): EPEVTQTPSHQVTQMGQEVILRCVPISNHLYFYWYRQILGQKVEFLVSFYNNEISEKSEIFDDQFSVERPDGSNFTLKIRSTKLEDSAMYFCASSARRWAFFGQGTRLTVV.

V usage is TRBV9 and J usage is TRBJ1-6; TRBD1 agrees at 9 bases. CDR3 length: 16 residues. V trimming: 4 bases; J trimming: 8 bases; junction bases outside the gene matches: 10. Germline assignment: CDR1 SGDLS and CDR2 YYNGEE. DNA of the CDR3: TGTGCCAGCAGCCCACAGGGACAGGGACAAGATTCACCCCTCCACTTT. It specifies CASSPQGQGQDSPLHF.

This clone was counted once. This rearrangement joins TRBV6-1 to TRBJ2-6; the D gene could be TRBD1 or TRBD2 (5 bases each). From germline, CDR1 is MNHNS and CDR2 SASEGT. The CDR3 covers 14 residues. CDR3 residues: CGSGPSSGANVLTF. CDR3 in DNA: TGTGGCTCGGGACCGAGCTCTGGGGCCAACGTCCTGACTTTC.

This clone occurred a few times. This chain connects TRBV7-9 to TRBJ2-7; 8 bases map to TRBD1. Germline V gene data show CDR1 as SEHNR and CDR2 as FQNEAQ (reference sequence). CDR3 length: 17 residues. V was clipped by 6 bases and J by 4 bases; unmatched bases: 17. The CDR3 spells CASRKLDRAGEGYEQYF. DNA of the CDR3: TGTGCCAGCAGGAAATTGGACAGGGCCGGCGAGGGATACGAGCAGTACTTC.

The chain employs TRBV5-1 and TRBJ2-3; D may be TRBD2 (5 bases). The CDR3 is 13 amino acids. Germline assignment: CDR1 SGHRS and CDR2 YFSETQ. With 0 bases removed from V and 5 bases from J, the gap between germline ends came to 7 bases. Here the CDR3 DNA reads TGCGCCAGCAGCTTGGGGACTCGAGATACGCAGTATTTT. Its translation: CASSLGTRDTQYF.

The sample holds many counts of this clone. This chain connects TRBV7-2 to TRBJ1-1; no clear D gene. Per the germline V gene, CDR1 is SGHTA and CDR2 is FQGNSA. CDR3 length: 14 residues. Deletions cut 1 base from V and 5 bases from J, with 11 bases between. CDR3 nucleotide sequence: TGTGCCAGCAGCTTAGAATACAGCGGTACTGAAGCTTTCTTT. This translates into CASSLEYSGTEAFF.

By its share, this clone is medium-sized. This chain links TRBV6-1 with TRBJ1-6; no clear D. The CDR3 has 14 amino acids. The V end lost 4 bases, the J end lost 2 bases, and 6 bases lay between the germline ends. Germline CDR1 and CDR2: MNHNS and SASEGT. This CDR3 reads CASSAGPYNSPLHF. CDR3 coding DNA: TGTGCCAGCAGTGCAGGCCCCTATAATTCACCCCTCCACTTT.

This chain uses TRBV4-1 with TRBJ1-2, with D perhaps matching TRBD1 (6 bases). V gave up 5 bases and J gave up 2 bases, with 12 bases separating them. The CDR3 consists of 14 residues. Germline V gene sequence: CDR1 MGHRA, CDR2 YSYEKL. CDR3 in DNA: TGCGCCAGCAGCGAGGGGGGCGCAAACTATGGCTACACCTTC. Translated, it gives CASSEGGANYGYTF.

V gene TRBV7-9 combines with J gene TRBJ1-1, with a weak D call TRBD1 (6 bases). Trimming cost V 5 bases and J 6 bases, with 19 bases left between them. Germline V gives CDR1 SEHNR, CDR2 FQNEAQ (reference sequence). The CDR3 extends over 15 amino acids. The CDR3 nucleotides read TGTGCCAGCAGCCCGAAGGGGGGAGGGGTCGCTGAAGCTTTCTTT. The encoded protein is CASSPKGGGVAEAFF.

The chain carries TRBV9 and TRBJ2-2, with TRBD1 matching 9 bases. The CDR3 is 17 residues long. Germline V gene sequence: CDR1 SGDLS, CDR2 YYNGEE. Germline trimming cut 3 bases from V and 7 bases from J; bases unmatched to any gene: 13. The CDR3 bases are TGTGCCAGCAGCGATTCGCCGGGACAGGGCTTGGTCGGGGAGCTGTTTTTT. Protein product: CASSDSPGQGLVGELFF. The full variable domain, in which reference TRBV9 and TRBJ2-2 provide the parts outside the CDR3, is DSGVTQTPKHLITATGQRVTLRCSPRSGDLSVYWYQQSLDQGLQFLIQYYNGEERAKGNILERFSAQQFPDLHSELNLSSLELGDSALYFCASSDSPGQGLVGELFFGEGSRLTVL.

The chain carries TRBV11-2 and TRBJ2-3; D tentatively fits TRBD1 or TRBD2 (6 bases each). Trimming left V 5 bases short and J 4 bases short, with 16 bases between. The germline gives CDR1 SGHAT, CDR2 FQNNGV. This CDR3 comprises 15 residues. CDR3 in DNA: TGTGCCAGCAGCCCATTTAGGGGGGCCTCAGATACGCAGTATTTT. Residues: CASSPFRGASDTQYF.

This clone was seen many times. A read error may account for a junction end that differs from germline. The rearrangement uses TRBV18 and TRBJ1-6; maybe TRBD1 (6 bases). CDR3 length: 11 amino acids. CDR1 is KGHSH, CDR2 LQKENI, per germline. The CDR3 region is CASSSPGHFHF. The CDR3 coding sequence is TGTGCCAGCTCATCACCGGGACATTTCCACTTT.

The chain links TRBV28 to TRBJ1-5; unclear D gene. Trimming took 6 bases from V and 5 from J, leaving 17 bases between them. The CDR3 covers 15 residues. Germline V gives CDR1 MDHEN, CDR2 SYDVKM. CDR3 loop: CASSPGGGLYQPQHF. CDR3 in DNA: TGTGCCAGCAGCCCCGGTGGAGGATTGTATCAGCCCCAGCATTTT.